The 4 T cell receptor beta chains listed next were all sequenced from one sample in a study of shared clonotypes between healthy human individuals. Sequenced by immunoSEQ multiplex PCR; TCRdb stores in-frame clones only, minus some. The sample records about 2.1 million clones, 90% to 95% being singletons. Naivety among CD8 cells was defined by CD45RO negativity and positive CCR7 selection, thereby excluding terminally differentiated effector memory CD45RA+ cells. Sequencing was performed on naive CD8+ T cells from PBMCs. These receptors originate from a man aged 18 to 29 in good health. Some clones in this sample may be carry-over from other donors' samples.

Remarks on this clone: This sample includes further DNA sequences coding for the same CDR3. The chain carries TRBV9 and TRBJ1-1; TRBD1 aligns across 7 bases. This CDR3 has 15 residues. Germline CDR1 and CDR2: SGDLS and YYNGEE. J gave up 0 bases and V 4 bases, and 6 bases lay outside the gene matches. For the CDR3, the DNA is TGTGCCAGCAGCCCCAGACAGGGACTGAACACTGAAGCTTTCTTT. Residues: CASSPRQGLNTEAFF.

In this sample, this clone turned up a few times. The rearrangement joins TRBV27 to TRBJ1-4; possibly TRBD1 for D (6 bases). V was trimmed by 5 bases and J by 7 bases, leaving 14 bases between them. Germline V gene data show CDR1 as MNHEY and CDR2 as SMNVEV (reference sequence). CDR3 length equals 14 residues. The CDR3 sequence is CASSRQGLVEKLFF. DNA of the CDR3: TGTGCCAGCAGTAGGCAGGGGCTGGTTGAAAAACTGTTTTTT. Supplemented by reference TRBV27 and TRBJ1-4, the full variable domain reads EAQVTQNPRYLITVTGKKLTVTCSQNMNHEYMSWYRQDPGLGLRQIYYSMNVEVTDKGDVPEGYKVSRKEKRNFPLILESPSPNQTSLYFCASSRQGLVEKLFFGSGTQLSVL.

The gene calls are TRBV27 and TRBJ2-1; D call uncertain. The CDR3 is made up of 13 amino acids. Trimming cost V 3 bases and J 9 bases, with 12 bases left between them. Germline CDR1 and CDR2: MNHEY and SMNVEV (reference sequence). DNA of the CDR3: TGTGCCAGCAGTTTCCATATCGGTAGTGAGCAGTTCTTC. Its protein product is CASSFHIGSEQFF.

The chain's CDR3 is CASSPRTGEGLREKLFF. The DNA for the CDR3 is TGTGCCAGCAGCCCACGGACAGGGGAAGGTTTGCGGGAAAAACTGTTTTTT. The chain uses TRBV7-9 and TRBJ1-4, with TRBD1 matching over 9 bases. V shed 5 bases, J shed 8 bases, and the junction held 15 bases outside the gene matches. There are 17 residues in the CDR3. The germline V gene encodes CDR1 SEHNR and CDR2 FQNEAQ (reference sequence).